One and the same sample provided the 21 T cell receptor beta chains below, sequenced in a study of T-cell memory formation after mild COVID-19. TCRdb re-derived calls from the 5' RACE reads in MiXCR, one entry per CDR3 protein. The sample has about 420,000 distinct CDR3 sequences; around a quarter are singletons. Sequencing used PBMCs or a T cell subset sorted from them (not recorded which). These receptors all stem from an adult woman who had mild COVID-19 (a few samples of this study predate the infection). Cell type and time point are not known.

The chain couples TRBV5-4 to TRBJ2-7; 12 bases fit TRBD2. V was pared by 2 bases and J by 8 bases, with 8 bases of the junction left unmatched. The CDR3 is made up of 15 amino acids. The germline V gene encodes CDR1 SGHNT and CDR2 YYREEE (reference sequence). As DNA, the CDR3 is TGTGCCAGCAGCTTTGAAACTAGCGGGAGGTCCAAGCAGTACTTC. Amino acids: CASSFETSGRSKQYF.

This chain links TRBV5-1 with TRBJ2-3; 9 nucleotides line up with TRBD2. J lost 4 bases, V lost 6 bases, and 12 bases had no gene match. In germline, CDR1 is SGHRS, CDR2 YFSETQ. This CDR3 has 16 residues. Here the CDR3 reads CASNGSTGTSSDTQYF. CDR3 DNA: TGCGCCAGCAATGGAAGTACCGGGACTAGCTCAGATACGCAGTATTTT.

Only a few counts were recorded for this clonotype. This sequence joins TRBV2 and TRBJ1-4, with D hard to call. Germline lookup yields CDR1 SNHLY and CDR2 FYNNEI. This CDR3 has 16 residues. V shed 6 bases and J shed 8 bases, with 22 bases lying between them. The CDR3 region has the DNA TGTGCCAGCAGAGGCCCCCTTGTTCGGCCAGAGGAAAAACTGTTTTTT. This codes for CASRGPLVRPEEKLFF.

This chain links TRBV5-1 with TRBJ1-2; possibly TRBD1 for D (5 bases). The germline V gene has CDR1 SGHRS and CDR2 YFSETQ. The CDR3 spans 15 residues. V was clipped by 0 bases and J by 4 bases, with 13 bases between them. In DNA, the CDR3 is TGCGCCAGCAGCTTGGCCCGGGGGGTTGGCTATGGCTACACCTTC. This encodes CASSLARGVGYGYTF.

This chain connects TRBV20-1 to TRBJ2-2, with TRBD2 matching over 12 bases. The CDR3 contains 15 residues. The germline CDR1 and CDR2 sequences are DFQATT and SNEGSKA (reference sequence). The V and J ends lost 0 bases and 6 bases, in that order; junction bases with no gene match: 2. The CDR3 sequence: CSARDSSGGAGELFF. CDR3 nucleotides: TGCAGTGCTAGAGACTCTAGCGGGGGGGCCGGGGAGCTGTTTTTT.

The gene calls are TRBV30 and TRBJ2-3; D might be TRBD2 (5 bases). Between the trimmed V and J ends, which lost 1 base and 5 bases, there was a span of 16 bases. The CDR3 totals 15 residues. CDR1 is GTSNPN and CDR2 is SVGIG in the germline V gene (reference sequence). CDR3 amino acids: CAWSGQAAEEDTQYF. CDR3 nucleotides: TGTGCCTGGAGTGGTCAGGCCGCGGAGGAAGATACGCAGTATTTT. Looking up the rest from reference TRBV30 and TRBJ2-3 gives the full variable domain: SQTIHQWPATLVQPVGSPLSLECTVEGTSNPNLYWYRQAAGRGLQLLFYSVGIGQISSEVPQNLSASRPQDRQFILSSKKLLLSDSGFYLCAWSGQAAEEDTQYFGPGTRLTVL.

CDR3 sequence: CASSPPAAGVESEQYF. The CDR3 bases are TGTGCCAGCAGTCCCCCCGCTGCGGGGGTTGAAAGCGAGCAGTACTTC. The chain uses TRBV7-8 and TRBJ2-7; 7 nucleotides agree with TRBD2. The length of the CDR3 is 16 residues. Germline CDR1 reads SGHVS; CDR2 reads FQNEAQ. V gave up 6 bases and J gave up 6 bases; unmatched junction bases: 17.

The chain recombines TRBV6-5 with TRBJ2-7; D may be TRBD1 or TRBD2 (5 bases each). Trimming took off 2 bases at V and 4 bases at J, with 15 bases between the two ends. The CDR3 extends over 15 amino acids. The V gene's germline CDR1 is MNHEY and CDR2 SVGAGI. CDR3 DNA: TGTGCCAGCAGTTACCTAGCTCAGGGCTTGTACGAGCAGTACTTC. This encodes CASSYLAQGLYEQYF.

The V and J genes are TRBV6-5 and TRBJ2-7; D may be TRBD1 (5 bases). Per germline, CDR1 MNHEY and CDR2 SVGAGI. Trimming removed 0 bases at V and 2 bases at J, with 11 bases between. The CDR3 is 15 amino acids. CDR3 nucleotide sequence: TGTGCCAGCAGTTACTCGCATCCAGGGACCTACGAGCAGTACTTC. Its protein is CASSYSHPGTYEQYF.

The rearrangement links TRBV4-1 to TRBJ2-3; the match to TRBD2 covers 10 bases. CDR1 is MGHRA and CDR2 is YSYEKL in the germline V gene. The V gene end was trimmed by 3 bases and the J gene end by 0 bases; junction bases not matched to a gene: 12. The CDR3 is 19 amino acids. The CDR3 is CASSHPTSGALSSTDTQYF. The DNA of the CDR3 is TGCGCCAGCAGCCACCCAACTAGCGGGGCCTTGTCTAGCACAGATACGCAGTATTTT.

This clonotype was detected only a few times. This chain connects TRBV9 to TRBJ2-5; D is undetermined. The germline V and J ends were trimmed by 0 bases and 5 bases, with 5 bases remaining between them. Per the germline V gene, CDR1 is SGDLS and CDR2 is YYNGEE. The CDR3 is 12 residues long. CDR3 in DNA: TGTGCCAGCAGCGTAGGAGATGAGACCCAGTACTTC. It encodes CASSVGDETQYF.

The rearrangement joins TRBV19 to TRBJ2-2, with 8 nucleotides matching TRBD1. Trimming cost V 8 bases and J 4 bases; bases outside gene matches: 6. The V gene's germline CDR1 is LNHDA and CDR2 SQIVND (reference sequence). The CDR3 contains 14 residues. The CDR3 DNA sequence: TGTGCCAGTCGGACAGGGCATAGCACCGGGGAGCTGTTTTTT. Translated: CASRTGHSTGELFF.

This chain uses TRBV5-1 with TRBJ1-2; no firm D call. V was cut by 0 bases and J by 2 bases, with 14 bases left in between. Germline V gene sequence: CDR1 SGHRS, CDR2 YFSETQ. The CDR3 runs 16 residues. In nucleotides, the CDR3 is TGCGCCAGCAGCTTGGGGAGCGTTCAGAGGAACTATGGCTACACCTTC. The encoded protein is CASSLGSVQRNYGYTF. The entire variable domain, with the rest obtained from reference TRBV5-1 and TRBJ1-2, is as follows: KAGVTQTPRYLIKTRGQQVTLSCSPISGHRSVSWYQQTPGQGLQFLFEYFSETQRNKGNFPGRFSGRQFSNSRSEMNVSTLELGDSALYLCASSLGSVQRNYGYTFGSGTRLTVV.

CDR3 DNA: TGTGCCAGCAGTTACTCGACCAGGGTGGGGTCACCCCTCCACTTT. Protein product: CASSYSTRVGSPLHF. This chain connects TRBV6-5 to TRBJ1-6; the D gene is possibly TRBD1 (5 bases). CDR3 size: 15 residues. Germline lookup yields CDR1 MNHEY and CDR2 SVGAGI. The V end was cut by 0 bases, the J end by 10 bases, with 13 bases between.

The chain employs TRBV25-1 and TRBJ2-1; tentatively, D is TRBD2 (6 bases). With the DNA end fitting TRBJ2-5 better, the J assignment may be wrong. Germline CDR1 and CDR2: MGHDK and SYGVNS. CDR3 length: 11 amino acids. Here the CDR3 reads CATLGTGTQYF. As DNA, the CDR3 is TGTGCCACCCTCGGGACTGGGACCCAGTACTTC.

This clonotype was seen only a few times. The gene calls are TRBV11-2 and TRBJ2-7; 11 positions match TRBD2. Germline CDR1 SGHAT, CDR2 FQNNGV. The CDR3 consists of 16 residues. The ends lost 3 bases at V and 0 bases at J; junction bases unmatched: 4. CDR3 in DNA: TGTGCCAGCAGCTTTAGCGGGGGGGCTAGCTCCTACGAGCAGTACTTC. Translating it yields CASSFSGGASSYEQYF.

This clonotype showed up just a few times. The rearrangement links TRBV7-2 to TRBJ2-5; D is ambiguous. CDR1 is SGHTA, CDR2 FQGNSA, per germline. The CDR3 extends over 13 amino acids. The germline V and J ends were trimmed by 6 bases and 5 bases, with 13 bases remaining between them. CDR3 nucleotide sequence: TGTGCCAGCAGGACCTATTTGGAGGAGACCCAGTACTTC. Translation: CASRTYLEETQYF.

This clonotype was seen more than once but under ten times. The genes are TRBV29-1 and TRBJ2-3; D may be TRBD2 (5 bases). This CDR3 region has 14 residues. V gave up 6 bases and J gave up 2 bases, with 15 bases separating them. Germline CDR1 and CDR2: SQVTM and ANQGSEA. CDR3 DNA sequence: TGCAGCGTCATACCCGGGATCCACACAGATACGCAGTATTTT. Protein product: CSVIPGIHTDTQYF.

Only a few counts were recorded for this clonotype. The V gene is TRBV25-1, the J gene TRBJ2-5, with 8 nucleotides matching TRBD1. In germline, CDR1 is MGHDK, CDR2 SYGVNS. CDR3 size: 13 residues. J gave up 7 bases and V 6 bases, and 7 bases lay outside the gene matches. DNA of the CDR3: TGTGCCAGCAGATCAGGGGGCGCGGGGACCCAGTACTTC. This sequence encodes CASRSGGAGTQYF.

This clonotype was detected only a few times. V usage is TRBV4-2 and J usage is TRBJ2-2; D remains ambiguous. The CDR3 runs 16 residues. Germline CDR1 is LGHNA and CDR2 is YNFKEQ. V was shortened by 3 bases and J by 0 bases, with 11 bases between the two germline ends. The CDR3 DNA reads as TGTGCCAGCAGCCACCCAGCTCCGTCGAACACCGGGGAGCTGTTTTTT. Translated, it gives CASSHPAPSNTGELFF.

This clonotype was observed a handful of times. The rearrangement uses TRBV29-1 and TRBJ2-5, with 7 bases identical to TRBD1. The germline gives CDR1 SQVTM, CDR2 ANQGSEA. Trimming cost V 6 bases and J 10 bases; bases outside gene matches: 8. The CDR3 runs 11 residues. CDR3 region: CSVDRDRYQYF. CDR3 coding DNA: TGCAGCGTGGACCGGGACAGATACCAGTACTTC.